The clone carrying this TCR beta chain was observed a single time. The Seattle site enrolled patients during active infection and followed them longitudinally. CDR3 size: 15 residues. From germline, CDR1 is LGHNA and CDR2 YSLEER. Trimming pared 0 bases from V and 7 bases from J, leaving 10 bases between. How the authors handled the data: Reference gene primer amplification in the assay estimated nucleated cell counts. The table came from immunoSEQ multiplex PCR; TCRdb's copy has only in-frame clones and leaves some out. V and J calls and clone size follow that table, whereas D and trimming were derived from the DNA. This sample carries about 64,000 clones, 80% to 90% of them seen once, and the ten largest clones take less than 55%. These data belong to a study of blood T cell repertoires in COVID-19. Study as a whole: The analysed material was cDNA or gDNA that came from T cells, B-cell-depleted T cells, or PBMCs.

The TCR originated in a woman aged 60-75 years with COVID-19, enrolled during active disease. The sample taken for sequencing was peripheral blood. V usage is TRBV4-3 and J usage is TRBJ1-6, with a tentative D call TRBD1 (6 bases). The CDR3: CASSQEGQKNSPLHF. CDR3 DNA sequence: TGCGCCAGCAGCCAAGAAGGACAGAAGAATTCACCCCTCCACTTT.